These 2 T cell receptor beta chains share one sample of origin, sequenced in a study of cytomegalovirus exposure and HLA in healthy donors. The PCR ran on 60 Vbeta and 13 Jbeta primers. The assay was immunoSEQ multiplex PCR, and TCRdb's table has in-frame clones only and misses some. The table lists some 130,000 clones, approximately 60% of them singletons, with around 1.6% in the top ten. Sequenced material: PBMCs. The receptors shown here come from a human donor in good health.

V and J are TRBV7-2 and TRBJ2-3; 8 positions match TRBD2. Germline lookup yields CDR1 SGHTA and CDR2 FQGNSA. Trimming at V came to 4 bases and at J to 10 bases, leaving 10 bases not matched to a gene. The CDR3 totals 14 residues. The CDR3: CASSSGPSSGAQYF. The CDR3 DNA is TGTGCCAGCAGCTCCGGACCTAGTAGCGGGGCGCAGTATTTT. Full variable domain (rest looked up from reference TRBV7-2 and TRBJ2-3): GAGVSQSPSNKVTEKGKDVELRCDPISGHTALYWYRQSLGQGLEFLIYFQGNSAPDKSGLPSDRFSAERTGGSVSTLTIQRTQQEDSAVYLCASSSGPSSGAQYFGPGTRLTVL.

This CDR3 is CASSDGTVLDQPQHF. In nucleotides, the CDR3 is TGTGCCAGCAGCGATGGGACAGTCCTGGATCAGCCCCAGCATTTT. The chain has TRBV2 and TRBJ1-5, with 7 bases matching TRBD1. There are 15 residues in the CDR3. Per germline, CDR1 SNHLY and CDR2 FYNNEI. V lost 6 bases and J lost 5; bases outside the gene matches: 10. The full variable domain, in which reference TRBV2 and TRBJ1-5 provide the parts outside the CDR3, is EPEVTQTPSHQVTQMGQEVILRCVPISNHLYFYWYRQILGQKVEFLVSFYNNEISEKSEIFDDQFSVERPDGSNFTLKIRSTKLEDSAMYFCASSDGTVLDQPQHFGDGTRLSIL.